These 3 T cell receptor beta chains came from one sample sequenced in a study of high-grade serous ovarian cancer treatment subgroups. Data came from immunoSEQ multiplex PCR; TCRdb stores just in-frame clones and leaves some out. The repertoire has 4,000 to 6,000 clones, approximately 71% of them found once; the top ten carry around a sixth. Tumor samples were taken before definitive surgery or chemotherapy. Source material: tumor tissue. These receptors were obtained from a human donor with high-grade serous ovarian cancer.

This clone appeared a few times. The chain joins TRBV5-8 to TRBJ2-2; D may match TRBD1 or TRBD2 (6 bases each). V shed 4 bases and J shed 3 bases, with 16 bases lying between them. The germline gives CDR1 SGHTS, CDR2 YDEGEE. CDR3 length: 16 amino acids. The CDR3 spells CASSVSGEEYTGELFF. Written as DNA, the CDR3 is TGTGCCAGCAGCGTCTCAGGGGAGGAATACACCGGGGAGCTGTTTTTT.

The CDR3 region is CASTPTAGLGVSNTEAFF. In DNA form, the CDR3 reads TGTGCCAGCACCCCCACGGCAGGGCTCGGGGTCTCGAACACTGAAGCTTTCTTT. This chain connects TRBV11-2 to TRBJ1-1, with D perhaps matching TRBD1 (5 bases). Germline loops: CDR1 SGHAT, CDR2 FQNNGV. This CDR3 has 18 residues. V was trimmed by 7 bases and J by 1 base, leaving 25 bases between them.

The chain combines TRBV29-1 with TRBJ2-6; D is undetermined. The germline V and J ends were trimmed by 4 bases and 0 bases, with 4 bases remaining between them. The CDR3 has 13 residues. The germline V gene has CDR1 SQVTM and CDR2 ANQGSEA. CDR3 sequence: CSVAISGANVLTF. The CDR3 DNA is TGCAGCGTTGCTATCTCTGGGGCCAACGTCCTGACTTTC.